This T cell receptor beta chain was retrieved from a study of blood T cell repertoires in COVID-19. As for the study in general: Acute and convalescent COVID-19 samples came from the United States, Italy and Spain. PBMCs, B-cell-depleted T cells, or T cells were the source of the cDNA or gDNA that made up the material.

The authors' processing: Quantification of nucleated cells was approximated via reference gene primer amplification. Data came from immunoSEQ multiplex PCR; TCRdb stores just in-frame clones and leaves some out. V and J calls and clone size are given by that table; D and trimming were obtained from the DNA. Here the sample spans approximately 440,000 clones, approximately 88% being singletons. Seattle participants joined during active infection and were tracked over time. The clonotype comes from a woman in her forties or fifties with COVID-19, enrolled during active disease. Sequencing was performed on peripheral blood.

The CDR3 nucleotides read TGTGCCAGCAGTTACCCAGACACTGAAGCTTTCTTT. Translated, it gives CASSYPDTEAFF. The V call is TRBV6-6, the J call TRBJ1-1, with no clear D. CDR1 is MNHNY, CDR2 SVGAGI, per germline (reference sequence). Trimming cost V 2 bases and J 3 bases, with 4 bases left between them. The length of the CDR3 is 12 residues.